A selection of T cell receptor beta chains follows, all from one sample in a study of blood T cell repertoires in COVID-19. Repertoires were generated with immunoSEQ multiplex PCR, while TCRdb's copy carries only in-frame clones and drops some. The sample consists of approximately 250,000 clones, about 89% of them appearing once. Sequencing was done on a sample of peripheral blood. The origin of the receptors is a woman aged 60-75 years who had recovered from COVID-19. CDR3s include the opening cysteine and the closing phenylalanine or tryptophan. D genes are given only for firm matches. Size is stated for part of the rows, as once, few or many counts, or as a class when the clone is expanded.

-	-	TRBV28	TRBJ2-1	CASSSYEQFF	TGCGCCAGCAGCTCCTATGAGCAGTTCTTC
TRBD1	once	TRBV7-2	TRBJ1-2	CASSLIPIQTGGTNYGYTF	TGTGCCAGCAGCTTAATCCCCATACAAACAGGGGGAACTAACTATGGCTACACCTTC
-	-	TRBV27	TRBJ1-2	CASSLSPLHGYTF	TGTGCCAGCAGTTTATCCCCTCTCCATGGCTACACCTTC
-	-	TRBV4-3	TRBJ1-3	CASSQSSGGHSGNTIYF	TGCGCCAGCAGCCAATCTTCCGGGGGGCATTCTGGAAACACCATATATTTT
TRBD1	few	TRBV12-3/TRBV12-4	TRBJ1-1	CASNRDRGTEAFF	TGTGCCAGCAACCGGGACAGGGGAACTGAAGCTTTCTTT
TRBD2	-	TRBV7-9	TRBJ2-5	CASSSLAGKETQYF	TGTGCCAGCAGTTCTCTAGCGGGGAAAGAGACCCAGTACTTC
TRBD2	-	TRBV7-2	TRBJ2-4	CASSQTTGGTIQYF	TGTGCCAGCAGCCAGACCACGGGGGGGACCATTCAGTACTTC
TRBD2	-	TRBV7-2	TRBJ2-5	CASSLVSGGQETQYF	TGTGCCAGCAGCTTAGTTAGCGGGGGGCAAGAGACCCAGTACTTC
TRBD1	-	TRBV19	TRBJ1-6	CASRGTGGANSPLHF	TGTGCCAGTAGGGGGACAGGGGGCGCGAATTCACCCCTCCACTTT
TRBD2	-	TRBV4-1	TRBJ2-3	CASSLERGVSTDTQYF	TGCGCCAGCAGCCTCGAGCGGGGGGTAAGCACAGATACGCAGTATTTT
-	-	TRBV6-6	TRBJ1-5	CASRQINQPQHF	TGTGCCAGCCGACAGATCAATCAGCCCCAGCATTTT
TRBD1	-	TRBV5-1	TRBJ1-6	CASSSLRDSNSPLHF	TGCGCCAGCAGCTCCCTCCGGGACAGCAATTCACCCCTCCACTTT
TRBD2	-	TRBV24-1	TRBJ2-7	CATSEPGGPSEQYF	TGTGCCACCAGTGAACCGGGGGGTCCCTCCGAGCAGTACTTC
-	-	TRBV5-4	TRBJ2-7	CASSLDRSSTSYEQYF	TGTGCCAGCAGCTTGGACCGGTCTTCCACCTCCTACGAGCAGTACTTC
-	-	TRBV5-1	TRBJ1-2	CASSFSFRGGDNYGYTF	TGCGCCAGCAGCTTCTCGTTCCGAGGCGGTGATAACTATGGCTACACCTTC
TRBD2	-	TRBV4-2	TRBJ2-3	CASSQVGRGGAADTQYF	TGTGCCAGCAGCCAAGTCGGTCGCGGGGGGGCCGCAGATACGCAGTATTTT
TRBD2	-	TRBV5-1	TRBJ2-5	CASNRGGVGETQYF	TGCGCCAGCAATCGCGGGGGGGTTGGAGAGACCCAGTACTTC
-	-	TRBV7-8	TRBJ2-7	CASSLASRYEQYF	TGTGCCAGCAGCTTAGCGTCGCGGTACGAGCAGTACTTC
TRBD2	-	TRBV28	TRBJ2-7	CASKGGGLDYEQYF	TGTGCCAGCAAGGGGGGGGGACTAGACTACGAGCAGTACTTC
TRBD1	-	TRBV11-3	TRBJ2-3	CASSPLGRDRGPATQYF	TGTGCCAGCAGCCCCTTGGGCCGGGACAGGGGGCCTGCTACGCAGTATTTT
-	-	TRBV4-1	TRBJ2-3	CASSQGHTDTQYF	TGCGCCAGCAGCCAAGGACACACAGATACGCAGTATTTT
-	few	TRBV7-6	TRBJ1-2	CASSSEDVSNYGYTF	TGTGCCAGCAGCTCGGAGGACGTCTCGAACTATGGCTACACCTTC
TRBD2	-	TRBV9	TRBJ2-1	CASSVGGTSSNEQFF	TGTGCCAGCAGCGTAGGCGGGACTAGCTCCAATGAGCAGTTCTTC
TRBD1	-	TRBV5-1	TRBJ2-7	CASSLRGQLYEQYF	TGCGCCAGCAGCTTGCGGGGACAGCTTTACGAGCAGTACTTC
-	-	TRBV6-5	TRBJ1-4	CASSTALGREKLFF	TGTGCCAGCAGTACGGCCCTTGGGAGGGAAAAACTGTTTTTT
TRBD2	-	TRBV5-1	TRBJ2-5	CASSPLPAGVQETQYF	TGCGCCAGCAGCCCACTTCCAGCGGGGGTCCAAGAGACCCAGTACTTC
-	-	TRBV6-5	TRBJ1-6	CASSYSRGPASPLHF	TGTGCCAGCAGTTACTCGCGGGGACCCGCTTCACCCCTCCACTTT
-	-	TRBV7-6	TRBJ2-1	CASARDIYNEQFF	TGTGCCAGTGCCCGGGACATCTACAATGAGCAGTTCTTC
-	-	TRBV28	TRBJ1-4	CASSLWGAGEKLFF	TGTGCCAGCAGTTTATGGGGGGCTGGGGAAAAACTGTTTTTT
-	-	TRBV5-1	TRBJ2-5	CASSLANSLAQYF	TGCGCCAGCAGCTTGGCCAACAGTCTCGCCCAGTACTTC
-	-	TRBV4-3	TRBJ2-5	CASSKLNEETQYF	TGCGCCAGCAGCAAACTAAATGAAGAGACCCAGTACTTC
TRBD1	-	TRBV19	TRBJ2-7	CASSITAGGREQYF	TGTGCCAGTAGTATCACGGCAGGGGGTAGGGAGCAGTACTTC
-	-	TRBV9	TRBJ2-3	CASSFLPGGTDTQYF	TGTGCCAGCAGCTTCCTGCCGGGGGGCACAGATACGCAGTATTTT
TRBD1	-	TRBV18	TRBJ2-1	CASSPGTASYNEQFF	TGTGCCAGCTCACCCGGGACAGCCTCCTACAATGAGCAGTTCTTC
-	few	TRBV5-1	TRBJ1-3	CASRWDNSGNTIYF	TGCGCCAGCAGATGGGACAACTCTGGAAACACCATATATTTT
-	-	TRBV6-6	TRBJ1-5	CASTRGDQPQHF	TGTGCCAGCACACGGGGGGATCAGCCCCAGCATTTT
-	-	TRBV19	TRBJ1-3	CASSFGSSGNTIYF	TGTGCCAGTAGTTTTGGGAGTTCTGGAAACACCATATATTTT
-	-	TRBV2	TRBJ2-2	CASSDWTSNTGELFF	TGTGCCAGCAGTGACTGGACATCGAACACCGGGGAGCTGTTTTTT
TRBD1	-	TRBV7-2	TRBJ1-5	CASSLDRGNQPQHF	TGTGCCAGCAGCTTGGACAGGGGCAATCAGCCCCAGCATTTT
-	few	TRBV5-1	TRBJ2-7	CASSYGSRAYEQYF	TGCGCCAGCAGCTACGGGTCCCGAGCCTACGAGCAGTACTTC
TRBD2	-	TRBV6-5	TRBJ2-1	CASSKTSGVYNEQFF	TGTGCCAGCAGTAAGACTAGCGGGGTCTACAATGAGCAGTTCTTC
-	-	TRBV3-1/TRBV3-2	TRBJ2-1	CASSQGWTAIMNEQFF	TGTGCCAGCAGCCAAGGCTGGACAGCAATCATGAATGAGCAGTTCTTC
-	-	TRBV18	TRBJ1-2	CASSHEEGNYGYTF	TGTGCCAGCTCTCACGAAGAGGGCAACTATGGCTACACCTTC
TRBD1	-	TRBV18	TRBJ2-5	CASSPGQGGKETQYF	TGTGCCAGCTCACCAGGACAGGGGGGAAAAGAGACCCAGTACTTC
TRBD1	-	TRBV27	TRBJ1-1	CASSLNGAGGTEAFF	TGTGCCAGCAGTTTAAATGGAGCAGGGGGCACTGAAGCTTTCTTT
-	-	TRBV5-8	TRBJ2-6	CASSLTGANVLTF	TGTGCCAGCAGCCTAACTGGGGCCAACGTCCTGACTTTC
TRBD1	-	TRBV15	TRBJ2-2	CATSNRDRGFTGELFF	TGTGCCACCAGCAACCGGGACAGGGGGTTTACCGGGGAGCTGTTTTTT
-	once	TRBV21-1	TRBJ2-1	CASSPLVVFVCEQFF	TGTGCCAGCAGTCCACTAGTCGTATTTGTTTGTGAGCAGTTCTTC
-	-	TRBV3-1/TRBV3-2	TRBJ2-1	CASSQIGGPINEQFF	TGTGCCAGCAGCCAAATCGGGGGGCCAATTAATGAGCAGTTCTTC
-	-	TRBV2	TRBJ1-1	CASSEIQPAFF	TGTGCCAGCAGTGAGATACAGCCGGCTTTCTTT
-	-	TRBV6-5	TRBJ2-7	CASSRDKIYEQYF	TGTGCCAGCAGCCGGGACAAGATTTACGAGCAGTACTTC